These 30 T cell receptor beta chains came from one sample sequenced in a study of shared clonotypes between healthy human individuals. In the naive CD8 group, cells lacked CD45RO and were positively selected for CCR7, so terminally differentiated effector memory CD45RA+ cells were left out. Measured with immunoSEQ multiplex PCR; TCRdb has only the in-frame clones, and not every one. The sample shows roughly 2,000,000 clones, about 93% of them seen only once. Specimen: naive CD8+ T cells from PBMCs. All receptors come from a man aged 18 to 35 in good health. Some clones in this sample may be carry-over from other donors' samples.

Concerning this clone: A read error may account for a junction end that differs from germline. The CDR3 protein is CASGKYNEQFF. DNA of the CDR3: TGCGCTAGCGGGAAATACAATGAGCAGTTCTTC. J is TRBJ2-1 and V is TRBV5-6, with TRBD2 matching over 9 bases. The CDR3 extends over 11 amino acids. Germline V gene sequence: CDR1 SGHDT, CDR2 YYEEEE.

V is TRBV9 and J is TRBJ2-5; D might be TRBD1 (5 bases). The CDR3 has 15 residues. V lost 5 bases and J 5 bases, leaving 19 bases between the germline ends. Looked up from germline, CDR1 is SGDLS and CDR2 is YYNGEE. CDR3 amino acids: CASSLTLGRAETQYF. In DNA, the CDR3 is TGTGCCAGCAGTCTTACCTTAGGCAGGGCGGAGACCCAGTACTTC.

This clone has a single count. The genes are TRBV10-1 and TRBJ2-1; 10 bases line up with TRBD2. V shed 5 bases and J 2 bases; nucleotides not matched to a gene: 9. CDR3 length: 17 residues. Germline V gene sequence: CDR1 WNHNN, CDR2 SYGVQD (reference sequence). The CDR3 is CASSTGLAGAPYNEQFF. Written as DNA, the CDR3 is TGCGCCAGCAGTACGGGGCTAGCGGGAGCCCCCTACAATGAGCAGTTCTTC.

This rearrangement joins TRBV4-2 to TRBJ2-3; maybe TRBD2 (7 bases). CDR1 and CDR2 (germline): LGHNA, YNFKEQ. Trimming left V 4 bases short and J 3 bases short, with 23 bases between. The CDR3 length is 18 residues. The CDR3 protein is CASSPKGSGEGLTDTQYF. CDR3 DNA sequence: TGTGCCAGCAGCCCCAAAGGTTCAGGGGAGGGCCTAACAGATACGCAGTATTTT.

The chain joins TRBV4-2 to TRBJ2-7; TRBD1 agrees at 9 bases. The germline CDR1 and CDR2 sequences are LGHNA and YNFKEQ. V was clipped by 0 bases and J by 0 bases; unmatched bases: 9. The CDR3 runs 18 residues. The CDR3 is CASSQDSSGTGPSYEQYF. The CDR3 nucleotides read TGTGCCAGCAGCCAAGATAGTTCCGGGACAGGGCCCTCCTACGAGCAGTACTTC.

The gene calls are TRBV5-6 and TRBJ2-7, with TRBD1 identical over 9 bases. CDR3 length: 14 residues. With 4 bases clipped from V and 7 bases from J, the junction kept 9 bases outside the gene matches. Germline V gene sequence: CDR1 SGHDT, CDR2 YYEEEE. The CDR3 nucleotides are TGTGCCAGCAGCCCGGGGACAGGGATGAGGGAGCAGTACTTC. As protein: CASSPGTGMREQYF. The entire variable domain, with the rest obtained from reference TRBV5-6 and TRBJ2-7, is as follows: DAGVTQSPTHLIKTRGQQVTLRCSPKSGHDTVSWYQQALGQGPQFIFQYYEEEERQRGNFPDRFSGHQFPNYSSELNVNALLLGDSALYLCASSPGTGMREQYFGPGTRLTVT.

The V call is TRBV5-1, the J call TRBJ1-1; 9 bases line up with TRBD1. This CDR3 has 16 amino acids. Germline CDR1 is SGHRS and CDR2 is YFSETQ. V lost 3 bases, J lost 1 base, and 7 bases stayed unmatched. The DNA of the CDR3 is TGCGCCAGCAGCTCGGAGACAGGGGGTTGGAACACTGAAGCTTTCTTT. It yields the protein CASSSETGGWNTEAFF.

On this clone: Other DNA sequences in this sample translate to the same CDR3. CDR3 in amino acids: CASSGGQGAYEQYF. In DNA, the CDR3 is TGCGCCAGCAGCGGAGGACAGGGGGCGTACGAGCAGTACTTC. The chain couples TRBV5-1 to TRBJ2-7, with 11 positions matching TRBD1. In germline, CDR1 is SGHRS, CDR2 YFSETQ. This CDR3 has 14 residues. V was clipped by 4 bases and J by 4 bases; unmatched bases: 4.

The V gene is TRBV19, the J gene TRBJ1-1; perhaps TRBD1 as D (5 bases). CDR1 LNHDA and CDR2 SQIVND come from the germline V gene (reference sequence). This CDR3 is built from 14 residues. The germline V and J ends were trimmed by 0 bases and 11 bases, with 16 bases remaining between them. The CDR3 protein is CASSIDLEGLGAFF. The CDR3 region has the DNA TGTGCCAGTAGTATAGATCTAGAGGGGCTTGGCGCTTTCTTT.

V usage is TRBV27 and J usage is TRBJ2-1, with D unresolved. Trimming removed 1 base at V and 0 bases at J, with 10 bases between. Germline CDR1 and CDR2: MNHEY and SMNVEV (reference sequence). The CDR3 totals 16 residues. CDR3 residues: CASSLYTVSSYNEQFF. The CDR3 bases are TGTGCCAGCAGTTTATATACGGTGAGCTCCTACAATGAGCAGTTCTTC.

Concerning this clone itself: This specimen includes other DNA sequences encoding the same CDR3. CDR3 protein: CASSFAGGNQPQHF. CDR3 in DNA: TGTGCCAGCAGCTTTGCTGGGGGCAATCAGCCCCAGCATTTT. J is TRBJ1-5 and V is TRBV7-9; D ambiguous. Germline V gives CDR1 SEHNR, CDR2 FQNEAQ (reference sequence). Trimming shortened V by 3 bases and J by 2 bases, and 8 bases separated the two germline ends. CDR3 length: 14 amino acids.

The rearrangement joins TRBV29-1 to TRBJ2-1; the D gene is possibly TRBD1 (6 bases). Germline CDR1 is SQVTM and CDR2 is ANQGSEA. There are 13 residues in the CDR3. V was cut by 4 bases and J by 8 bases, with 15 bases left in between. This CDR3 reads CSVVQGEIDEQFF. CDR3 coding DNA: TGCAGCGTTGTACAGGGTGAAATCGATGAGCAGTTCTTC.

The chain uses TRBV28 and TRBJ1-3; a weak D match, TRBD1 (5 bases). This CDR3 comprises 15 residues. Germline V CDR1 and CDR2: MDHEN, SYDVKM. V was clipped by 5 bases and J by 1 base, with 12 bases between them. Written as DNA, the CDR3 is TGTGCCAGCAGTGCCCCAGGGTCTTCTGGAAACACCATATATTTT. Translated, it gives CASSAPGSSGNTIYF.

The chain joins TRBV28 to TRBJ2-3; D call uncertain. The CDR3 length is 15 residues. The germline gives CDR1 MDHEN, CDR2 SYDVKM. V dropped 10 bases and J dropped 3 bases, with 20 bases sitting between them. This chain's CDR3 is CATDEMAQPTDTQYF. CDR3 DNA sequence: TGTGCCACCGACGAGATGGCCCAACCGACAGATACGCAGTATTTT.

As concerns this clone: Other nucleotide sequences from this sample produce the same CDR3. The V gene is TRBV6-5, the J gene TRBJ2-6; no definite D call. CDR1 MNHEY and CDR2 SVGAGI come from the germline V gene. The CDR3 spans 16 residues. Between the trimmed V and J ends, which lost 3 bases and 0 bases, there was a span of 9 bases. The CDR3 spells CASSYFGPSGANVLTF. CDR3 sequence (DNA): TGTGCCAGCAGTTATTTCGGGCCCTCTGGGGCCAACGTCCTGACTTTC.

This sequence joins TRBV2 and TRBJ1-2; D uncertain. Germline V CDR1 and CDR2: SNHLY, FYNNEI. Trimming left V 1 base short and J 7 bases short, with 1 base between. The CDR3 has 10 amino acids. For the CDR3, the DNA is TGTGCCAGCAGTGAAGTTGGCTACACCTTC. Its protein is CASSEVGYTF.

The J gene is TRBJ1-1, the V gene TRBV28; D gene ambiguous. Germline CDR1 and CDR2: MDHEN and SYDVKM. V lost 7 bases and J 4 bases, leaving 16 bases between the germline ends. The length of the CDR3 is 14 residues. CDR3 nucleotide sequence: TGTGCCAGCACCCCGACGGGCAGGATCACTGAAGCTTTCTTT. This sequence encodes CASTPTGRITEAFF. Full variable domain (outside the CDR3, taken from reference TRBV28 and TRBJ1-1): DVKVTQSSRYLVKRTGEKVFLECVQDMDHENMFWYRQDPGLGLRLIYFSYDVKMKEKGDIPEGYSVSREKKERFSLILESASTNQTSMYLCASTPTGRITEAFFGQGTRLTVV.

CDR3 loop: CASGPGEGGNGYTF. CDR3 nucleotide sequence: TGTGCCAGCGGTCCAGGGGAAGGGGGAAATGGCTACACCTTC. The chain is built from TRBV2 and TRBJ1-2, with D possibly matching TRBD1 (6 bases). CDR1 and CDR2 (germline): SNHLY, FYNNEI. The V gene lost 8 bases and the J gene lost 6 bases, with 19 bases spanning the gap. The CDR3 has 14 amino acids.

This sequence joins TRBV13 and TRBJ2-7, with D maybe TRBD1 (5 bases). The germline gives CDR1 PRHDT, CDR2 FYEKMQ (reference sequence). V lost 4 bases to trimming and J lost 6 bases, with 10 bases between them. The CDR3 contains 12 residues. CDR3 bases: TGTGCCAGCAGCTCCCAGGGCCCCGAGCAGTACTTC. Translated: CASSSQGPEQYF.

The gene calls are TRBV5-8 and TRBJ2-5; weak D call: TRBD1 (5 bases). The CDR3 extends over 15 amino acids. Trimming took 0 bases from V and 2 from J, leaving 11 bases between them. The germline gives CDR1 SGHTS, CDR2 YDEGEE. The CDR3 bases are TGTGCCAGCAGCTTGGGCAGGGCAGATCAAGAGACCCAGTACTTC. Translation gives CASSLGRADQETQYF.

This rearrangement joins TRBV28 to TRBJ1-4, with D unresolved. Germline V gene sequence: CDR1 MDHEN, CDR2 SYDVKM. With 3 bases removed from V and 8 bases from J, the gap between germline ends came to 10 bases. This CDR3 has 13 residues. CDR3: CASSFTADEKLFF. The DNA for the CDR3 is TGTGCCAGCAGTTTTACAGCGGACGAAAAACTGTTTTTT. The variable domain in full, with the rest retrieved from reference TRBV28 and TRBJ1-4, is DVKVTQSSRYLVKRTGEKVFLECVQDMDHENMFWYRQDPGLGLRLIYFSYDVKMKEKGDIPEGYSVSREKKERFSLILESASTNQTSMYLCASSFTADEKLFFGSGTQLSVL.

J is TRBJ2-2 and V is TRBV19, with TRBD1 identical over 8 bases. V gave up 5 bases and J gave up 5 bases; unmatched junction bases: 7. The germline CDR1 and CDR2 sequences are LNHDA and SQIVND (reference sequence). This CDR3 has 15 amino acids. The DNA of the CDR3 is TGTGCCAGTAGTTTCAGGACAGGGTCTACCGGGGAGCTGTTTTTT. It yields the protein CASSFRTGSTGELFF. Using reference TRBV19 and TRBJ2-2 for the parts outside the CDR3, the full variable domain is DGGITQSPKYLFRKEGQNVTLSCEQNLNHDAMYWYRQDPGQGLRLIYYSQIVNDFQKGDIAEGYSVSREKKESFPLTVTSAQKNPTAFYLCASSFRTGSTGELFFGEGSRLTVL.

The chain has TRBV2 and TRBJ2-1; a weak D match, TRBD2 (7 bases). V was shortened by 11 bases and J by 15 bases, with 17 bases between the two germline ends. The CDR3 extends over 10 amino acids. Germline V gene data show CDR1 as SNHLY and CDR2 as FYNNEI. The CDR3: CAFNGGRPFF. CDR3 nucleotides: TGTGCCTTTAACGGGGGGCGACCGTTCTTC.

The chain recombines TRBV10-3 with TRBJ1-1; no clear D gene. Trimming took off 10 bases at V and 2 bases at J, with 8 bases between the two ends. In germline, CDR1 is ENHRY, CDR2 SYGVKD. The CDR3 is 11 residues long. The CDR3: CATSPNTEAFF. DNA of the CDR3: TGTGCCACCTCTCCTAACACTGAAGCTTTCTTT.

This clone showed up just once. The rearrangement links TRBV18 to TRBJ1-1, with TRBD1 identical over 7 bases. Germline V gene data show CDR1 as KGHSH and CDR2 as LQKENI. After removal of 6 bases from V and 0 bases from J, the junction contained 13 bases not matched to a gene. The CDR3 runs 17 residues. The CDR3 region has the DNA TGTGCCAGCTCTCTTGGGACAGACAGCTTTATGAACACTGAAGCTTTCTTT. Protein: CASSLGTDSFMNTEAFF.

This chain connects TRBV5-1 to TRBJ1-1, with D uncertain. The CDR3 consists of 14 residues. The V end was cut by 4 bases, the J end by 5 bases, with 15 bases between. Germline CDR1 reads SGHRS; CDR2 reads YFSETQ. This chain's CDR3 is CASSEEHGWTEAFF. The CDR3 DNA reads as TGCGCCAGCAGCGAAGAACATGGCTGGACTGAAGCTTTCTTT.

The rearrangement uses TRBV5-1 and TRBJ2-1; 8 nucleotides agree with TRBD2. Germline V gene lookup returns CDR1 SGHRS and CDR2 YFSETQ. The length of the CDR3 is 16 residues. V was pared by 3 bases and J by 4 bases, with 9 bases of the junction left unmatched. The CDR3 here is CASSWNSGKTYNEQFF. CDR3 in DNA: TGCGCCAGCAGCTGGAATAGCGGGAAGACTTACAATGAGCAGTTCTTC.

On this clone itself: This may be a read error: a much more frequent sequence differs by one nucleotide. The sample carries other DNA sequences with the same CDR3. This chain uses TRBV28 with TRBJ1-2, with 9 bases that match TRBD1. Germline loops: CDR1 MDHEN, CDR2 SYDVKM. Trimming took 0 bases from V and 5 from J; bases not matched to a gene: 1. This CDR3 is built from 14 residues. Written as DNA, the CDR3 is TGTGCCAGCAGTTTATGGGGACAGGGATATGGCTACACCTTC. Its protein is CASSLWGQGYGYTF.

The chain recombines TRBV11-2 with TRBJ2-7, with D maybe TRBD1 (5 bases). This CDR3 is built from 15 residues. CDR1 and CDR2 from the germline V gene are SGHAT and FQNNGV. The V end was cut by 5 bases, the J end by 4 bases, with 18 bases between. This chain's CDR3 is CASSTTGQGSYEQYF. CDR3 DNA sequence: TGTGCCAGCAGCACTACTGGGCAGGGATCGTACGAGCAGTACTTC.

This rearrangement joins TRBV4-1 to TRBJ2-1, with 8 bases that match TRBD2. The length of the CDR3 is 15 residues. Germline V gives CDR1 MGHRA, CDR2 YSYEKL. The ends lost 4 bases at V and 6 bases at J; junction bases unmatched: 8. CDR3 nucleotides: TGCGCCAGCAGCCTCGGACTAGCAGAACTCAATGAGCAGTTCTTC. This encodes CASSLGLAELNEQFF.